This TCR beta chain came from a study of T cells in Graves' hyperthyroidism and ophthalmopathy. Study summary: Blood was drawn when the patient was first diagnosed and still untreated. Whole-study findings and limits: Blood shared most expanded thyroid clonotypes above 0.001.

The CDR3 totals 13 residues. CDR1 is SGHRS and CDR2 is YFSETQ in the germline V gene. Deletions cut 3 bases from V and 8 bases from J, with 12 bases between. Patients with ophthalmopathy all had a Clinical Activity Score of at least 3, a NOSPECS grade of at least 4 and duration under 3 months. Cells are PBMCs isolated from about 10 ml of fresh blood. This clonotype showed up many times. Its antigen is not identified. TCR beta CDR3 regions were amplified from RNA. The HTBI set primed first-round TCR CDR3 RT-PCR. TCRdb re-analysed the multiplex PCR reads in MiXCR, keeping a single row per CDR3 protein. The sample comprises over 250,000 distinct CDR3 sequences, approximately 13% of which are singletons, and 30% to 40% rests with the top ten.

The sequencing input was blood. The chain joins TRBV5-1 to TRBJ2-1; weak D call: TRBD1 (6 bases). The TCR comes from a woman between 35 and 50 years old with Graves' ophthalmopathy. The CDR3 DNA reads TGCGCCAGCAGCTACAGGGAAGGACATGAGCAGTTCTTC. It encodes CASSYREGHEQFF.